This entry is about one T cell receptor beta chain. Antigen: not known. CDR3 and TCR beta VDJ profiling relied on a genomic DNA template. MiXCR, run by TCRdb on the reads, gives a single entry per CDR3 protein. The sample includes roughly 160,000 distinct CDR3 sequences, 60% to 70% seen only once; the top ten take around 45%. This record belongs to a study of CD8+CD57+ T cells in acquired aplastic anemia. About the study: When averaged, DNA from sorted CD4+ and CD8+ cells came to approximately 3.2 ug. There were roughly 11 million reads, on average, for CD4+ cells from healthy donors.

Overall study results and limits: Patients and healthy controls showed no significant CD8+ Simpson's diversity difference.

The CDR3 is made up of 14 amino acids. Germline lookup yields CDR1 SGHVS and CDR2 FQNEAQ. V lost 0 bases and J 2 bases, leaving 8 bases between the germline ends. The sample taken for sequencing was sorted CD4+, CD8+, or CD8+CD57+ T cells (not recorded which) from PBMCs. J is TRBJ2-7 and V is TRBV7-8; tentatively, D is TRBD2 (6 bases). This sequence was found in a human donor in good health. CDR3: CASSLARGTYEQYF. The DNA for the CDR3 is TGTGCCAGCAGCTTAGCCCGGGGGACCTACGAGCAGTACTTC.